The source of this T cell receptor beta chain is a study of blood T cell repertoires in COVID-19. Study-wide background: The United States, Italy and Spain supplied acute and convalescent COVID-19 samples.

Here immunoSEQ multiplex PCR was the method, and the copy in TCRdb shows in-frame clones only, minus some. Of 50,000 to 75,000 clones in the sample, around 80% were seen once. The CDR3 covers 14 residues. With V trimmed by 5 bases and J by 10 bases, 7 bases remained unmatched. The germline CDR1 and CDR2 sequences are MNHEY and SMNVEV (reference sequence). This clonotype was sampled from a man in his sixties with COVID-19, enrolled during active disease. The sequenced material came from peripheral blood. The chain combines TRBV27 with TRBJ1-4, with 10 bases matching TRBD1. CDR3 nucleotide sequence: TGTGCCAGCAGTCCGAAGGGGGACAGGGGAAAACTGTTTTTT. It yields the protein CASSPKGDRGKLFF.